What follows is one TCR beta chain and its context. Its target is not known. Produced via immunoSEQ multiplex PCR; TCRdb's table is partial and in-frame only. The sample lists just under 10,000 clones, roughly 86% occurring once. The data derive from a study of PD-1 blockade in mismatch repair-deficient tumors. Findings of the study overall: Tumor-resident clones, often absent from pretreatment blood, expanded after pembrolizumab and then contracted.

The CDR3 consists of 12 residues. Trimming removed 10 bases from V and 1 base from J, with 10 bases in between. Germline loops: CDR1 SNHLY, CDR2 FYNNEI. Time point indicated: roughly 10-day in vitro stimulation with candidate neoantigen peptide 2. Every patient had mismatch repair deficiency by PCR or immunohistochemistry. This TCR was sampled from an adult with mismatch repair-deficient cancer. The chain links TRBV2 to TRBJ2-5; no clear D. Sequences were derived from cells cultured in vitro, sampled from a patient treated with pembrolizumab. CDR3 coding DNA: TGTGCCACAATATCCCCCCAAGAGACCCAGTACTTC. As protein: CATISPQETQYF. Full variable domain (outside the CDR3, taken from reference TRBV2 and TRBJ2-5): EPEVTQTPSHQVTQMGQEVILRCVPISNHLYFYWYRQILGQKVEFLVSFYNNEISEKSEIFDDQFSVERPDGSNFTLKIRSTKLEDSAMYFCATISPQETQYFGPGTRLLVL.